One sample yielded the 2 T cell receptor beta chains listed below, sequenced in a study of T-cell reconstitution after alpha-beta-depleted transplantation in children. Researchers prepared the TCRbeta library using unique molecular identifiers, the study reports. In TCRdb, the PCR reads were re-called with MiXCR into one record per CDR3 protein. The sample has about 600,000 distinct CDR3 sequences, roughly 10% seen once. The sample was PBMCs from the stem cell graft donor, taken from the stem cell graft. Source of these receptors: a human donor who donated a stem cell graft to a child with acute myeloid leukemia.

V usage is TRBV18 and J usage is TRBJ2-3; D is undetermined. Germline values: CDR1 KGHSH, CDR2 LQKENI. V was pared by 5 bases and J by 0 bases, with 12 bases between. The CDR3 runs to 15 residues. CDR3 DNA sequence: TGTGCCAGCTCAATTTTAGGGAAAAGCACAGATACGCAGTATTTT. It translates to CASSILGKSTDTQYF.

This clonotype was counted ten times or more. The chain employs TRBV28 and TRBJ2-3, with D possibly TRBD1 on 6 matching bases. This CDR3 is built from 16 residues. The germline CDR1 and CDR2 sequences are MDHEN and SYDVKM. Trimming cost V 7 bases and J 1 base, with 18 bases left between them. In nucleotides, the CDR3 is TGTGCCAGCACCTACAACGAGGGGGTGGGCACAGATACGCAGTATTTT. It translates to CASTYNEGVGTDTQYF. Full variable domain (rest looked up from reference TRBV28 and TRBJ2-3): DVKVTQSSRYLVKRTGEKVFLECVQDMDHENMFWYRQDPGLGLRLIYFSYDVKMKEKGDIPEGYSVSREKKERFSLILESASTNQTSMYLCASTYNEGVGTDTQYFGPGTRLTVL.